Listed here are 23 T cell receptor beta chains from one sample, sequenced in a study of blood T cells in healthy people across ages. Primed by a sample-barcoded 5' primer and a J-beta primer mix, a second PCR proceeded for about 6 to 11 cycles. TCRdb used MiXCR to reprocess the 5' RACE reads, holding one entry per CDR3 protein. This table holds some 710,000 distinct CDR3 sequences, roughly 20% found once. The sequenced sample was blood. These receptors were collected from a man aged 70-80 years in good health.

V usage is TRBV5-1 and J usage is TRBJ2-3; TRBD2 might be the D (5 bases). CDR1 and CDR2 (germline): SGHRS, YFSETQ. The length of the CDR3 is 14 residues. Trimming removed 4 bases from V and 4 bases from J, with 13 bases in between. CDR3 sequence reads: CASSPMRVADTQYF. The CDR3 nucleotides are TGCGCCAGCAGCCCCATGAGGGTGGCAGATACGCAGTATTTT.

The V call is TRBV4-1, the J call TRBJ1-1, with D tentatively TRBD1 (5 bases). This CDR3 has 14 amino acids. Germline values: CDR1 MGHRA, CDR2 YSYEKL. Trimming pared 4 bases from V and 1 base from J, leaving 10 bases between. The CDR3 DNA is TGCGCCAGCAGCCCTCCAGGGTCGAACACTGAAGCTTTCTTT. Residues: CASSPPGSNTEAFF.

The chain employs TRBV14 and TRBJ2-1, with D perhaps TRBD1 (5 bases). The V gene's germline CDR1 is SGHDN and CDR2 FVKESK. The CDR3 spans 12 residues. With 0 bases removed from V and 8 bases from J, the gap between germline ends came to 5 bases. Written as DNA, the CDR3 is TGTGCCAGCAGCCAAGAGACAGATGAGCAGTTCTTC. It codes for CASSQETDEQFF.

The J gene is TRBJ2-5, the V gene TRBV12-3 or TRBV12-4; D gene ambiguous. This CDR3 comprises 12 residues. V was shortened by 6 bases and J by 4 bases, with 9 bases between the two germline ends. The CDR3 DNA reads TGTGCCAGCAGCCCCCTGACAGAGACCCAGTACTTC. Residues: CASSPLTETQYF.

The CDR3 reads CASSQEWGYSGTQPQHF. DNA for the CDR3: TGCGCCAGCAGCCAAGAATGGGGTTATTCCGGCACTCAGCCCCAGCATTTT. The V and J genes are TRBV4-1 and TRBJ1-5; D call uncertain. Germline CDR1 MGHRA, CDR2 YSYEKL. Trimming pared 0 bases from V and 6 bases from J, leaving 18 bases between. The CDR3 spans 17 residues.

With regard to this clonotype: A much larger clone differs by one base, so this may be a read error. V and J are TRBV29-1 and TRBJ1-3; D gene ambiguous. The CDR3 covers 12 residues. The germline V gene has CDR1 SQVTM and CDR2 ANQGSEA. CDR3 nucleotides: TGCAGCGTTGAAGGGGTTCGAAACGCCATATATTTT. Amino acids: CSVEGVRNAIYF.

This clonotype showed up many times. This chain connects TRBV12-3 or TRBV12-4 to TRBJ2-1, with D possibly TRBD2 on 6 matching bases. The CDR3 is 14 amino acids. V lost 5 bases, J lost 6 bases, and 14 bases lay in between. Written as DNA, the CDR3 is TGTGCCAGCAGTGTAGGAGGGACTGGCAATGAGCAGTTCTTC. This translates into CASSVGGTGNEQFF.

The J gene is TRBJ2-4, the V gene TRBV7-2; TRBD2 might be the D (6 bases). The V end was cut by 2 bases, the J end by 8 bases, with 10 bases between. Germline CDR1 SGHTA, CDR2 FQGNSA. The CDR3 loop spans 13 amino acids. The CDR3 sequence: CASSLRREDIQYF. The CDR3 coding sequence is TGTGCCAGCAGCTTAAGGCGGGAAGACATTCAGTACTTC.

The chain is built from TRBV11-2 and TRBJ2-5; TRBD2 might be the D (5 bases). The J call may not be correct, given that the DNA end is closer to TRBJ2-1. The CDR3 runs to 15 residues. Germline loops: CDR1 SGHAT, CDR2 FQNNGV. CDR3 sequence reads: CASSALTGLYNEQFF. CDR3 in DNA: TGTGCCAGCAGCGCCCTAACGGGGTTGTACAATGAGCAGTTCTTC.

V usage is TRBV7-8 and J usage is TRBJ1-5, with D maybe TRBD1 (6 bases). Trimming stripped 1 base from V and 3 bases from J, with 13 bases between. Germline-derived CDR1 and CDR2 are SGHVS and FQNEAQ. CDR3 length: 16 amino acids. The CDR3 spells CASSLGGRNNNQPQHF. The DNA for the CDR3 is TGTGCCAGCAGCTTAGGGGGGCGGAATAACAATCAGCCCCAGCATTTT.

This chain connects TRBV21-1 to TRBJ2-3; the table assigns TRBD1, which was not confirmed against the DNA. TRBV21-1 is shown as a pseudogene. The CDR3 length is 16 residues. The CDR3 DNA reads TGTGCCAGCAGCGGTAACGACAGGGGGTACGAGGATACGCAGTATTTT. It encodes CASSGNDRGYEDTQYF.

This clonotype has just a few counts. The chain combines TRBV3-1 with TRBJ2-1; D gene uncertain. Germline V gene sequence: CDR1 LGHDT, CDR2 YNNKEL (reference sequence). CDR3 size: 13 residues. Between the trimmed V and J ends, which lost 1 base and 8 bases, there was a span of 9 bases. This chain's CDR3 is CASSQGFGYEQFF. The CDR3, as DNA: TGTGCCAGCAGCCAAGGCTTCGGGTATGAGCAGTTCTTC.

V and J are TRBV7-9 and TRBJ2-1; D is perhaps TRBD1 or TRBD2 (6 bases each). The better agreement between TRBJ2-7 and the DNA end casts doubt on the J call. The CDR3 covers 14 residues. Germline CDR1 is SEHNR and CDR2 is FQNEAQ (reference sequence). The CDR3 region has the DNA TGTGCCAGCCGGAGGGGGGCCGACTCCTACGAGCAGTACTTC. Its translation: CASRRGADSYEQYF.

The chain has TRBV28 and TRBJ2-3; TRBD2 matches 8 bases. This CDR3 has 15 residues. Unmatched junction bases numbered 5, after V lost 4 bases and J lost 2 bases. Germline V gives CDR1 MDHEN, CDR2 SYDVKM. Here the CDR3 reads CASSSQRGLTDTQYF. The CDR3 DNA reads as TGTGCCAGCAGTTCTCAGCGGGGGCTCACAGATACGCAGTATTTT.

The table lists this clonotype with a few counts. This sequence joins TRBV20-1 and TRBJ2-7, with D possibly TRBD1 on 5 matching bases. Trimming shortened V by 7 bases and J by 5 bases, and 12 bases separated the two germline ends. The CDR3 loop spans 11 amino acids. CDR1 and CDR2 (germline): DFQATT, SNEGSKA (reference sequence). The CDR3 region is CSVPGWNEQYF. CDR3 in DNA: TGCAGTGTGCCAGGGTGGAACGAGCAGTACTTC.

This clonotype was counted a few times. The rearrangement joins TRBV6-1 to TRBJ2-3; 11 positions match TRBD1. Trimming cost V 4 bases and J 5 bases; bases outside gene matches: 2. Per the germline V gene, CDR1 is MNHNS and CDR2 is SASEGT. The length of the CDR3 is 14 residues. Written as DNA, the CDR3 is TGTGCCAGCAGTGGGACAGGGGGCAAAGATACGCAGTATTTT. It translates to CASSGTGGKDTQYF.

This clonotype turned up a few times. J is TRBJ1-2 and V is TRBV6-2 or TRBV6-3, with D unresolved. This CDR3 is built from 13 residues. Trimming took 5 bases from V and 8 from J, leaving 15 bases between them. Germline CDR1 MNHEY, CDR2 SVGEGT. The CDR3 reads CASSHPERRGYTF. The CDR3 coding sequence is TGTGCCAGCAGTCACCCGGAGAGAAGGGGCTACACCTTC.

This clonotype has just one count. V gene TRBV6-2 or TRBV6-3 combines with J gene TRBJ1-1; possibly TRBD1 for D (5 bases). V was cut by 3 bases and J by 1 base, with 12 bases left in between. The CDR3 has 15 residues. Per the germline V gene, CDR1 is MNHEY and CDR2 is SVGEGT. This chain's CDR3 is CASSYVRGKNTEAFF. In nucleotides, the CDR3 is TGTGCCAGCAGTTATGTTAGGGGAAAGAACACTGAAGCTTTCTTT.

This chain joins TRBV6-4 and TRBJ2-5; D gene ambiguous. Germline lookup yields CDR1 MRHNA and CDR2 SNTAGT. Trimming removed 11 bases at V and 3 bases at J, with 7 bases between. The CDR3 consists of 10 residues. CDR3 sequence (DNA): TGTGCCGGAACTAAAGAGACCCAGTACTTC. This encodes CAGTKETQYF.

The chain links TRBV20-1 to TRBJ2-1, with a weak D call TRBD2 (6 bases). The ends were cut back, 7 bases at V and 7 bases at J, with 20 bases in the middle. Looked up from germline, CDR1 is DFQATT and CDR2 is SNEGSKA (reference sequence). The CDR3 runs to 14 residues. CDR3 loop: CSVVPGVRKNEQFF. In DNA, the CDR3 is TGCAGTGTTGTTCCGGGAGTGCGGAAGAATGAGCAGTTCTTC.

The chain has TRBV6-6 and TRBJ1-2; D is ambiguous. V gave up 5 bases and J gave up 4 bases, with 11 bases separating them. The CDR3 contains 13 residues. Looked up from germline, CDR1 is MNHNY and CDR2 is SVGAGI (reference sequence). CDR3 DNA sequence: TGTGCCAGCAGTACGATGGGATCCTATGGCTACACCTTC. Translating it yields CASSTMGSYGYTF.

This clonotype occurred a few times. This sequence joins TRBV6-6 and TRBJ2-7; D perhaps matches TRBD2 (6 bases). This CDR3 is built from 14 residues. The ends were cut back, 0 bases at V and 7 bases at J, with 13 bases in the middle. CDR1 and CDR2 (germline): MNHNY, SVGAGI (reference sequence). The CDR3 is CASSYSGESGEQYF. The CDR3 DNA is TGTGCCAGCAGTTACTCGGGGGAGAGCGGGGAGCAGTACTTC.

The V call is TRBV7-2, the J call TRBJ1-2; no firm D call. Germline values: CDR1 SGHTA, CDR2 FQGNSA. The ends were cut back, 0 bases at V and 8 bases at J, with 10 bases in the middle. CDR3 length equals 13 residues. The DNA for the CDR3 is TGTGCCAGCAGCTTAGCTGGGAGAGGGGGCTACACCTTC. It encodes CASSLAGRGGYTF.